A selection of T cell receptor beta chains follows, all from one sample in a study of T cell responses to AZD1222 COVID-19 vaccine. Profiled with immunoSEQ multiplex PCR; TCRdb holds only in-frame clones, not every one. The table has under 150,000 clones, 80% to 95% seen once. Specimen: peripheral blood, collected 28 days after the second AZD1222 dose. The receptors stem from an adult who received the AZD1222 COVID-19 vaccine. The CDR3 runs from the conserved cysteine through the conserved F or W. Fields, in order: CDR3 length, clone size, J gene, V gene, D gene, CDR3 protein, CDR3 DNA. A D gene is named only where the DNA matches it firmly. The listing skips clone size in some rows; elsewhere it reads once, few, many or a size class.

CDR3 length: 16
clone size: .
J gene: TRBJ2-7
V gene: TRBV27
D gene: .
CDR3 protein: CASSWGSGISGWEQYF
CDR3 DNA: TGTGCCAGCAGTTGGGGGAGCGGAATCTCGGGGTGGGAGCAGTACTTC

CDR3 length: 17
clone size: .
J gene: TRBJ2-2
V gene: TRBV3-1/TRBV3-2
D gene: .
CDR3 protein: CASSQVASLQGPGELFF
CDR3 DNA: TGTGCCAGCAGCCAAGTGGCGTCCCTTCAGGGTCCCGGGGAGCTGTTTTTT

CDR3 length: 18
clone size: .
J gene: TRBJ2-7
V gene: TRBV28
D gene: .
CDR3 protein: CASSPSGLRSEISYEQYF
CDR3 DNA: TGTGCCAGCAGTCCATCGGGACTCCGCTCTGAGATCTCCTACGAGCAGTACTTC

CDR3 length: 14
clone size: once
J gene: TRBJ2-7
V gene: TRBV6-5
D gene: .
CDR3 protein: CASTRQAQQYEQYF
CDR3 DNA: TGTGCCAGCACTCGACAGGCCCAGCAATACGAGCAGTACTTC

CDR3 length: 14
clone size: .
J gene: TRBJ1-4
V gene: TRBV18
D gene: TRBD1
CDR3 protein: CASSPNRGNEKLFF
CDR3 DNA: TGTGCCAGCTCACCTAACAGGGGTAATGAAAAACTGTTTTTT

CDR3 length: 13
clone size: .
J gene: TRBJ1-1
V gene: TRBV12-3/TRBV12-4
D gene: TRBD1
CDR3 protein: CASSFGQGDEAFF
CDR3 DNA: TGTGCCAGCAGTTTCGGACAGGGTGATGAAGCTTTCTTT

CDR3 length: 16
clone size: .
J gene: TRBJ2-7
V gene: TRBV4-3
D gene: .
CDR3 protein: CASSQGTGGRTYEQYF
CDR3 DNA: TGCGCCAGCAGCCAAGGGACGGGTGGAAGGACCTACGAGCAGTACTTC

CDR3 length: 13
clone size: .
J gene: TRBJ1-1
V gene: TRBV30
D gene: .
CDR3 protein: CAWSRGARTEAFF
CDR3 DNA: TGTGCCTGGAGTCGGGGGGCTCGGACTGAAGCTTTCTTT

CDR3 length: 17
clone size: once
J gene: TRBJ2-7
V gene: TRBV4-3
D gene: TRBD2
CDR3 protein: CASSRSQTSGSSYEQYF
CDR3 DNA: TGCGCCAGCAGCCGATCTCAGACTAGCGGGAGCTCCTACGAGCAGTACTTC

CDR3 length: 13
clone size: once
J gene: TRBJ2-1
V gene: TRBV6-5
D gene: TRBD2
CDR3 protein: CASSPSGRGSEFF
CDR3 DNA: TGTGCCAGCAGTCCTAGCGGGAGGGGATCGGAGTTCTTC

CDR3 length: 14
clone size: .
J gene: TRBJ2-7
V gene: TRBV5-6
D gene: .
CDR3 protein: CASSLQGGSYEQYF
CDR3 DNA: TGTGCCAGCAGCCTTCAAGGGGGTTCCTACGAGCAGTACTTC

CDR3 length: 15
clone size: once
J gene: TRBJ2-2
V gene: TRBV7-2
D gene: .
CDR3 protein: CASSSEGTVPGELFF
CDR3 DNA: TGTGCCAGCAGCTCCGAAGGGACCGTTCCCGGGGAGCTGTTTTTT

CDR3 length: 15
clone size: once
J gene: TRBJ1-2
V gene: TRBV10-3
D gene: .
CDR3 protein: CAISESSRTGYGYTF
CDR3 DNA: TGTGCCATCAGTGAGTCGTCCAGGACTGGCTATGGCTACACCTTC

CDR3 length: 15
clone size: .
J gene: TRBJ1-2
V gene: TRBV5-1
D gene: .
CDR3 protein: CASSLIGSTNYGYTF
CDR3 DNA: TGCGCCAGCAGCTTGATCGGATCTACTAACTATGGCTACACCTTC

CDR3 length: 20
clone size: .
J gene: TRBJ1-5
V gene: TRBV6-1
D gene: .
CDR3 protein: CASSERGRDNTRNSNQPQHF
CDR3 DNA: TGTGCCAGCAGTGAAAGAGGCAGGGATAATACAAGGAATAGCAATCAGCCCCAGCATTTT

CDR3 length: 15
clone size: .
J gene: TRBJ1-1
V gene: TRBV25-1
D gene: .
CDR3 protein: CASSEWGRGNTEAFF
CDR3 DNA: TGTGCCAGCAGTGAATGGGGCAGGGGAAACACTGAAGCTTTCTTT

CDR3 length: 16
clone size: .
J gene: TRBJ2-3
V gene: TRBV6-5
D gene: TRBD2
CDR3 protein: CASSYLSGRKSDTQYF
CDR3 DNA: TGTGCCAGCAGTTACCTTAGCGGGCGGAAGTCAGATACGCAGTATTTT

CDR3 length: 14
clone size: .
J gene: TRBJ1-1
V gene: TRBV7-9
D gene: .
CDR3 protein: CASSGGGLNTEAFF
CDR3 DNA: TGTGCCAGCAGCGGCGGGGGCCTGAACACTGAAGCTTTCTTT

CDR3 length: 14
clone size: .
J gene: TRBJ1-2
V gene: TRBV6-5
D gene: .
CDR3 protein: CASRVQGFAHGYTF
CDR3 DNA: TGTGCCAGCAGGGTCCAGGGGTTCGCTCATGGCTACACCTTC

CDR3 length: 13
clone size: .
J gene: TRBJ2-6
V gene: TRBV6-2/TRBV6-3
D gene: .
CDR3 protein: CASSLSGANVLTF
CDR3 DNA: TGTGCCAGCAGTCTCTCTGGGGCCAACGTCCTGACTTTC

CDR3 length: 15
clone size: .
J gene: TRBJ1-1
V gene: TRBV19
D gene: TRBD1
CDR3 protein: CASSIFTGARAEAFF
CDR3 DNA: TGTGCCAGTAGTATCTTTACAGGGGCCCGGGCTGAAGCTTTTTTT

CDR3 length: 16
clone size: .
J gene: TRBJ2-7
V gene: TRBV11-1
D gene: TRBD2
CDR3 protein: CASSLGGGGRIDEQYF
CDR3 DNA: TGTGCCAGCAGCTTAGGGGGCGGCGGGAGGATCGACGAGCAGTACTTC

CDR3 length: 15
clone size: .
J gene: TRBJ2-5
V gene: TRBV19
D gene: TRBD1
CDR3 protein: CASSIEGGRGETQYF
CDR3 DNA: TGTGCCAGTAGTATAGAAGGGGGCCGAGGAGAGACCCAGTACTTC

CDR3 length: 13
clone size: .
J gene: TRBJ1-5
V gene: TRBV20-1
D gene: .
CDR3 protein: CSASTPEKQPQHF
CDR3 DNA: TGCAGTGCTAGTACGCCCGAGAAACAGCCCCAGCATTTT

CDR3 length: 11
clone size: .
J gene: TRBJ1-1
V gene: TRBV5-1
D gene: .
CDR3 protein: CASSLGGEAFF
CDR3 DNA: TGCGCCAGCAGCTTAGGGGGTGAAGCTTTCTTT

CDR3 length: 12
clone size: .
J gene: TRBJ1-1
V gene: TRBV20-1
D gene: .
CDR3 protein: CSASGSGTEAFF
CDR3 DNA: TGCAGTGCTAGTGGGAGCGGCACTGAAGCTTTCTTT

CDR3 length: 16
clone size: once
J gene: TRBJ1-3
V gene: TRBV7-8
D gene: TRBD1
CDR3 protein: CASSQTGGESGNTIYF
CDR3 DNA: TGTGCCAGCAGCCAAACAGGGGGTGAAAGTGGAAACACCATATATTTT

CDR3 length: 14
clone size: .
J gene: TRBJ1-1
V gene: TRBV7-2
D gene: TRBD1
CDR3 protein: CASSPRQGNTEAFF
CDR3 DNA: TGTGCCAGCAGCCCAAGACAGGGGAACACTGAAGCTTTCTTT

CDR3 length: 15
clone size: .
J gene: TRBJ2-7
V gene: TRBV5-1
D gene: .
CDR3 protein: CASSPYWGSGYEQYF
CDR3 DNA: TGCGCCAGCAGCCCCTACTGGGGGTCCGGCTACGAGCAGTACTTC

CDR3 length: 12
clone size: .
J gene: TRBJ1-4
V gene: TRBV6-6
D gene: .
CDR3 protein: CASRGKNEKLFF
CDR3 DNA: TGTGCCAGCAGAGGGAAAAATGAAAAACTGTTTTTT

CDR3 length: 12
clone size: .
J gene: TRBJ1-2
V gene: TRBV3-1/TRBV3-2
D gene: .
CDR3 protein: CASSQGTHGYTF
CDR3 DNA: TGTGCCAGCAGCCAAGGTACACATGGCTACACCTTC

CDR3 length: 13
clone size: .
J gene: TRBJ1-6
V gene: TRBV7-9
D gene: .
CDR3 protein: CASSIDSTSPLHF
CDR3 DNA: TGTGCCAGCAGCATAGACAGTACCTCACCCCTCCACTTT

CDR3 length: 15
clone size: .
J gene: TRBJ2-3
V gene: TRBV5-1
D gene: TRBD2
CDR3 protein: CASSLEGTTPDTQYF
CDR3 DNA: TGCGCCAGCAGCTTGGAGGGGACTACCCCAGATACGCAGTATTTT

CDR3 length: 15
clone size: .
J gene: TRBJ2-4
V gene: TRBV15
D gene: TRBD1
CDR3 protein: CATSRAGTGGNIQYF
CDR3 DNA: TGTGCCACCAGCAGAGCCGGGACAGGTGGAAACATTCAGTACTTC

CDR3 length: 15
clone size: few
J gene: TRBJ1-2
V gene: TRBV6-2/TRBV6-3
D gene: TRBD1
CDR3 protein: CASSYFRTGSYGYTF
CDR3 DNA: TGTGCCAGCAGTTACTTCCGGACAGGGAGCTATGGCTACACCTTC

CDR3 length: 15
clone size: once
J gene: TRBJ1-2
V gene: TRBV19
D gene: TRBD1
CDR3 protein: CASSIDREANYGYTF
CDR3 DNA: TGTGCCAGTAGTATCGACAGGGAAGCTAACTATGGCTACACCTTC

CDR3 length: 16
clone size: .
J gene: TRBJ2-3
V gene: TRBV11-1
D gene: TRBD2
CDR3 protein: CASSLAVRGRTDTQYF
CDR3 DNA: TGTGCCAGCAGCTTAGCGGTTCGCGGGAGAACAGATACGCAGTATTTT

CDR3 length: 15
clone size: .
J gene: TRBJ2-3
V gene: TRBV6-5
D gene: .
CDR3 protein: CASSYPGYSTDTQYF
CDR3 DNA: TGTGCCAGCAGTTACCCGGGATATAGCACAGATACGCAGTATTTT

CDR3 length: 16
clone size: .
J gene: TRBJ1-2
V gene: TRBV4-1
D gene: .
CDR3 protein: CASSQEGRIGVDGYTF
CDR3 DNA: TGCGCCAGCAGCCAAGAAGGGAGGATAGGGGTAGATGGCTACACCTTC

CDR3 length: 15
clone size: .
J gene: TRBJ1-2
V gene: TRBV7-2
D gene: .
CDR3 protein: CASSLRSEYSYGYTF
CDR3 DNA: TGTGCCAGCAGCTTGCGAAGTGAATATAGCTATGGCTACACCTTC

CDR3 length: 15
clone size: .
J gene: TRBJ1-3
V gene: TRBV4-1
D gene: .
CDR3 protein: CASSSVVRKGNTIYF
CDR3 DNA: TGCGCCAGCAGCTCGGTTGTCAGGAAAGGAAACACCATATATTTT

CDR3 length: 16
clone size: .
J gene: TRBJ1-1
V gene: TRBV6-5
D gene: TRBD1
CDR3 protein: CASSYLTNRGGTEAFF
CDR3 DNA: TGTGCCAGCAGTTACCTAACAAACAGGGGAGGGACTGAAGCTTTCTTT

CDR3 length: 23
clone size: once
J gene: TRBJ1-5
V gene: TRBV28
D gene: TRBD1
CDR3 protein: CASSLLLDVGTGATKWSDQPQHF
CDR3 DNA: TGTGCCAGCAGTTTATTACTTGACGTCGGGACAGGGGCCACCAAATGGTCGGATCAGCCCCAGCATTTT

CDR3 length: 16
clone size: .
J gene: TRBJ1-4
V gene: TRBV7-9
D gene: TRBD1
CDR3 protein: CASNYSGGNGNEKLFF
CDR3 DNA: TGTGCCAGCAACTACTCAGGGGGGAATGGGAATGAAAAACTGTTTTTT

CDR3 length: 11
clone size: .
J gene: TRBJ1-2
V gene: TRBV20-1
D gene: .
CDR3 protein: CSADRPRGYTF
CDR3 DNA: TGCAGTGCTGACCGCCCCAGGGGCTACACCTTC

CDR3 length: 15
clone size: .
J gene: TRBJ1-5
V gene: TRBV7-2
D gene: .
CDR3 protein: CASSLSAYSNQPQHF
CDR3 DNA: TGTGCCAGCAGCTTATCAGCCTATAGCAATCAGCCCCAGCATTTT

CDR3 length: 14
clone size: once
J gene: TRBJ2-7
V gene: TRBV4-1
D gene: TRBD1
CDR3 protein: CASSQVGQGAKQYF
CDR3 DNA: TGCGCCAGCAGCCAAGTGGGACAGGGGGCAAAGCAGTACTTC

CDR3 length: 14
clone size: .
J gene: TRBJ1-5
V gene: TRBV28
D gene: TRBD1
CDR3 protein: CASPGQGRGQPQHF
CDR3 DNA: TGTGCCAGCCCTGGACAGGGTAGGGGTCAGCCCCAGCATTTT

CDR3 length: 14
clone size: once
J gene: TRBJ1-2
V gene: TRBV14
D gene: .
CDR3 protein: CASSLSSYSGGYTF
CDR3 DNA: TGTGCCAGCAGCCTCTCCTCCTACAGTGGGGGCTACACCTTC

CDR3 length: 13
clone size: few
J gene: TRBJ2-7
V gene: TRBV18
D gene: .
CDR3 protein: CASSRPGPDEQYF
CDR3 DNA: TGTGCCAGCTCCCGCCCCGGGCCAGACGAGCAGTACTTC

CDR3 length: 16
clone size: once
J gene: TRBJ1-5
V gene: TRBV19
D gene: .
CDR3 protein: CASSPPPDRINQPQHF
CDR3 DNA: TGTGCCAGTAGTCCCCCGCCCGACAGGATCAATCAGCCCCAGCATTTT

CDR3 length: 14
clone size: .
J gene: TRBJ2-7
V gene: TRBV11-2
D gene: TRBD2
CDR3 protein: CASSSTSGKVEQYF
CDR3 DNA: TGTGCCAGCAGCTCGACTAGCGGGAAGGTCGAGCAGTACTTC

CDR3 length: 13
clone size: .
J gene: TRBJ1-1
V gene: TRBV27
D gene: .
CDR3 protein: CASSFRGPGEAFF
CDR3 DNA: TGTGCCAGCAGTTTCCGGGGACCGGGCGAAGCTTTCTTT

CDR3 length: 15
clone size: .
J gene: TRBJ2-3
V gene: TRBV6-6
D gene: .
CDR3 protein: CASSYAGTNTDTQYF
CDR3 DNA: TGTGCCAGCAGTTACGCGGGGACAAACACAGATACGCAGTATTTT

CDR3 length: 15
clone size: .
J gene: TRBJ2-1
V gene: TRBV7-3
D gene: TRBD2
CDR3 protein: CASSSLAGGPHEQFF
CDR3 DNA: TGTGCCAGCAGCTCACTCGCGGGAGGGCCCCATGAGCAGTTCTTC